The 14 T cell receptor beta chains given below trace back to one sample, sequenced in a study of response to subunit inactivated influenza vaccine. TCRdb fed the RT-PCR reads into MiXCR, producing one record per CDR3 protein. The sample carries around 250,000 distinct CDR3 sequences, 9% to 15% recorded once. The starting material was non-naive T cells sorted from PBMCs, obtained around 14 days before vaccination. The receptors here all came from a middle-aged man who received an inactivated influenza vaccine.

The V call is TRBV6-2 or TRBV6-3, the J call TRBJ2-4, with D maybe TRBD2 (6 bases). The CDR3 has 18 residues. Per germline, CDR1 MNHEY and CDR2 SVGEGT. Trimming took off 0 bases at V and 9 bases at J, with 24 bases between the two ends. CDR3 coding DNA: TGTGCCAGCAGTTACTCCACGCGGGAAGGAGGGGATTTAGGCATTCAGTACTTC. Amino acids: CASSYSTREGGDLGIQYF.

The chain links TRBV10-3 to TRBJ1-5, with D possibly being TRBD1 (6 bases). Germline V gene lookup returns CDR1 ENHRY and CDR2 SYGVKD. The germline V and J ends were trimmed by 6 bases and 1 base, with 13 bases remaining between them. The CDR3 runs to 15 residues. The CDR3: CAISASTGSNQPQHF. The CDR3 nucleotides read TGTGCCATCAGCGCCTCGACAGGAAGCAATCAGCCCCAGCATTTT.

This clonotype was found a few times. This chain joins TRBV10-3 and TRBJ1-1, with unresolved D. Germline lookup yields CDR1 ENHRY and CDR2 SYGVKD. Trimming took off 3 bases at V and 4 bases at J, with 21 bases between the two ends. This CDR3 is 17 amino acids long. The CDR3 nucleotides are TGTGCCATCAGTGATCCCGGTCGAAGCGGATTGCGCACTGAAGCTTTCTTT. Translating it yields CAISDPGRSGLRTEAFF.

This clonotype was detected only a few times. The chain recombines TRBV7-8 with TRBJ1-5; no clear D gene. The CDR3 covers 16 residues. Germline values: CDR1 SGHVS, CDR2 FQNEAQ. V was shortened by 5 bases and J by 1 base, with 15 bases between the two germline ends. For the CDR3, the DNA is TGTGCCAGCAGCCCAGCACCTCGGGGAAGCAATCAGCCCCAGCATTTT. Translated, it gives CASSPAPRGSNQPQHF.

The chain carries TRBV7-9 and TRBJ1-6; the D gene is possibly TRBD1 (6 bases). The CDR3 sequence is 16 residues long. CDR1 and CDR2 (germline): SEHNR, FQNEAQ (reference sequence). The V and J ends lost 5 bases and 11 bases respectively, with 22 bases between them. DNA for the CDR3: TGTGCCAGCAGCCCCCTGGCCGGGGGCCGCCTTACACCCCTCCACTTT. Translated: CASSPLAGGRLTPLHF.

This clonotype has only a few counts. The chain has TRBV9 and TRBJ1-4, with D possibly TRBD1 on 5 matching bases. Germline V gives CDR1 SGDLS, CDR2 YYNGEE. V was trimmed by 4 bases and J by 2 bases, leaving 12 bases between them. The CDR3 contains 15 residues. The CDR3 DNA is TGTGCCAGCAGCCCTCTGGGGGGGACTAATGAAAAACTGTTTTTT. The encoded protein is CASSPLGGTNEKLFF.

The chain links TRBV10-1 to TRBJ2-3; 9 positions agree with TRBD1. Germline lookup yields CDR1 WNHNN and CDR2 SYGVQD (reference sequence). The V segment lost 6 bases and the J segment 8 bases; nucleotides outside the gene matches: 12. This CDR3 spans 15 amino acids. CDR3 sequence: CASSGLGTGPVTQYF. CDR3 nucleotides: TGCGCCAGCAGCGGACTCGGGACAGGGCCTGTTACGCAGTATTTT.

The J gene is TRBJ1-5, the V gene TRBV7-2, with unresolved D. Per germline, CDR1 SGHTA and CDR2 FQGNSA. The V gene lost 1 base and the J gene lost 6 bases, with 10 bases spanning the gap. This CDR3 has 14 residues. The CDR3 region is CASSLDSGGQPQHF. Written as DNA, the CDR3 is TGTGCCAGCAGCTTAGATTCTGGAGGTCAGCCCCAGCATTTT. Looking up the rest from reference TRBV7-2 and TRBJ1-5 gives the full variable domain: GAGVSQSPSNKVTEKGKDVELRCDPISGHTALYWYRQSLGQGLEFLIYFQGNSAPDKSGLPSDRFSAERTGGSVSTLTIQRTQQEDSAVYLCASSLDSGGQPQHFGDGTRLSIL.

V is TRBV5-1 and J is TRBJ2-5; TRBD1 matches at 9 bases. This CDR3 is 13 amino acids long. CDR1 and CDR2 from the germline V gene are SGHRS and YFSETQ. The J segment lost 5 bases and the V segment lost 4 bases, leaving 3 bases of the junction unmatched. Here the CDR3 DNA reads TGCGCCAGCAGCCATGGACAGGGGGAGACCCAGTACTTC. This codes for CASSHGQGETQYF.

CDR3 coding DNA: TGCGCCAGCAGCCGGATCGCCCTGGTGGGTAGCAATCAGCCCCAGCATTTT. This codes for CASSRIALVGSNQPQHF. V usage is TRBV4-1 and J usage is TRBJ1-5; D unclear. This CDR3 has 17 residues. Germline CDR1 MGHRA, CDR2 YSYEKL. Trimming left V 4 bases short and J 0 bases short, with 16 bases between.

CDR3 sequence (DNA): TGTGCCAGCAGCTTAAAGCGGGGGTACACCGGGGAGCTGTTTTTT. Encoded protein: CASSLKRGYTGELFF. This rearrangement joins TRBV7-9 to TRBJ2-2; 8 positions match TRBD2. Germline values: CDR1 SEHNR, CDR2 FQNEAQ (reference sequence). The V segment lost 2 bases and the J segment 3 bases; nucleotides outside the gene matches: 2. This CDR3 comprises 15 residues.

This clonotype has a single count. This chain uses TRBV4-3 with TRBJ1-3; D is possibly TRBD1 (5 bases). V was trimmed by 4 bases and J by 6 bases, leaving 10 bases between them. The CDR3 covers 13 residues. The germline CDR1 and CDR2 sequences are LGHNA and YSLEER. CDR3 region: CASSPARANTIYF. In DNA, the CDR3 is TGCGCCAGCAGCCCCGCCAGGGCAAACACCATATATTTT.

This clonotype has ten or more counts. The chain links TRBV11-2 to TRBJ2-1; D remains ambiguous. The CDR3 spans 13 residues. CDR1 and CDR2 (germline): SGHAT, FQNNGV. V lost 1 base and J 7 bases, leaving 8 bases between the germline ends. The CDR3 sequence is CASSLALRNEQFF. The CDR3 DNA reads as TGTGCCAGCAGCTTAGCTTTACGGAATGAGCAGTTCTTC.

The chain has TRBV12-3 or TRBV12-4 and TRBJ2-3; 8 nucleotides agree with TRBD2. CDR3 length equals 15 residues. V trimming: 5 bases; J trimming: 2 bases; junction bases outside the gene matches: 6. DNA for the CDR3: TGTGCCAGCAGTGTCCTAGCGGGTACCACAGATACGCAGTATTTT. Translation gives CASSVLAGTTDTQYF.